This TCR beta chain is drawn from a study of OX40 agonist ivuxolimab in advanced cancers. Study context: Three partial responders included one hepatocellular carcinoma patient and two cutaneous melanoma patients. Points from the study as a whole: Relative to CD4+, CD8+ T cells held more expanded clones on average.

Method: immunoSEQ multiplex PCR; TCRdb's copy keeps in-frame clones and lacks some. This sample yields roughly 100,000 clones, of which about 86% are seen a single time; over 1.1% belongs to the top ten. Autoimmune disease history or systemic immunosuppression excluded patients. Baseline, cycle 4 day 1, and cycle 7 day 1 were the blood sampling points. Note on this clone: Antigen: not known.

Germline V lookup: CDR1 SGHTA, CDR2 FQGNSA. CDR3 length: 13 amino acids. The V end lost 3 bases, the J end lost 5 bases, and 7 bases lay between the germline ends. The sample here was CD4+ or CD8+ T cells sorted from blood, taken in a trial of the OX40 agonist ivuxolimab. The genes are TRBV7-2 and TRBJ1-4; D is undetermined. The sequence derives from an adult with an advanced solid tumor such as melanoma, head and neck, liver or kidney cancer. In DNA form, the CDR3 reads TGTGCCAGCAGCTTCGGCGGGAATGAAAAACTGTTTTTT. Translation: CASSFGGNEKLFF.